The clone carrying this T cell receptor (beta chain) was seen a handful of times. Its antigen remains unknown. The use of a sample-barcoded 5' primer and a J-beta primer mix characterized a second PCR of roughly 6 to 11 cycles. Using its own MiXCR run on the 5' RACE reads, TCRdb lists one record per CDR3 protein. The sample lists almost 1 million distinct CDR3 sequences; about 51% were seen once. The data were taken from a study of blood T cells in healthy people across ages. Whole-study results and caveats: Strong correlation was found linking TCR beta diversity to naive T cell percentage. Older individuals had lower TCR beta diversity per million T cells (the decline was roughly linear).

Donor samples were obtained from healthy Caucasian individuals from Russia, aged about 6 to 100. The CDR3 has 14 amino acids. Trimming pared 3 bases from V and 5 bases from J, leaving 13 bases between. The germline gives CDR1 SGHTA, CDR2 FQGNSA. The TCR was taken from a woman aged 60-75 years in good health. Input material: blood. The V call is TRBV7-2, the J call TRBJ2-5, with unresolved D. CDR3 residues: CASSFNGFVETQYF. Here the CDR3 DNA reads TGTGCCAGCAGCTTTAATGGGTTTGTGGAGACCCAGTACTTC.